Here is one TCR beta chain with its context. Per the authors' pipeline: Amplified reference gene primers provided the basis for estimating nucleated cell counts. TCRdb's table, derived via immunoSEQ multiplex PCR, lists solely in-frame clones and lacks some. The V and J calls and clone size are taken from that table; D and trimming were inferred from the DNA. The sample includes 130,000 to 150,000 clones, roughly 80% of them seen just once. The CDR3 extends over 14 amino acids. The germline V gene encodes CDR1 KGHSH and CDR2 LQKENI. The V and J ends lost 3 bases and 5 bases respectively, with 10 bases between them. The data originate from a study of blood T cell repertoires in COVID-19. Study overall: Donors in the United States, Italy and Spain gave samples during acute or convalescent COVID-19.

The clonotype was recovered from a woman aged 40 to 49 with active or convalescent COVID-19. The genes are TRBV18 and TRBJ2-2, with D uncertain. The sample was peripheral blood. The DNA for the CDR3 is TGTGCCAGCTCACCGCGCCAGGCTACCGGGGAGCTGTTTTTT. It specifies CASSPRQATGELFF.